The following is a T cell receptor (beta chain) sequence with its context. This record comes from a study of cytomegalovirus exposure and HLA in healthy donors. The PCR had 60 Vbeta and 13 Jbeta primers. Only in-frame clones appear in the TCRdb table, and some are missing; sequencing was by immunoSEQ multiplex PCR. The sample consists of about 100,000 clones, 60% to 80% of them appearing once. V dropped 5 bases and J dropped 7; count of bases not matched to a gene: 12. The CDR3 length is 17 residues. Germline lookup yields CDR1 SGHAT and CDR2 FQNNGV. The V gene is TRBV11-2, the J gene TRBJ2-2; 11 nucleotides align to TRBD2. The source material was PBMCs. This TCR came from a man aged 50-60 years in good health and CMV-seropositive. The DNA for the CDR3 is TGTGCCAGCAGCCCTACTAGCGGGGGCCCCATTGTCGGGGAGCTGTTTTTT. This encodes CASSPTSGGPIVGELFF. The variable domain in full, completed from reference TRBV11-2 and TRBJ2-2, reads EAGVAQSPRYKIIEKRQSVAFWCNPISGHATLYWYQQILGQGPKLLIQFQNNGVVDDSQLPKDRFSAERLKGVDSTLKIQPAKLEDSAVYLCASSPTSGGPIVGELFFGEGSRLTVL.